Presented here are 11 T cell receptor beta chains from one specimen sequenced in a study of blood T cell repertoires in COVID-19 (TCRdb year 2020). Library creation used the immunoSEQ multiplex PCR assay. TCRdb's version of the immuneACCESS table is confined to in-frame rearrangements and falls short of the full clone set. An unresolved V gene accounts for under half of the shortfall where checked; the remainder is of unknown origin. The sample profile shows about 330,000 clones; around 87% of them were found once. About 5.7% of the sample lies in the top ten. Sequenced: PBMCs or T cells enriched from blood (not recorded which). The receptor set was obtained from a woman in her twenties or thirties who had recovered from COVID-19.

V and J are TRBV3-1 (or the pseudogene TRBV3-2) and TRBJ2-3; perhaps TRBD1 as D (5 bases). This CDR3 comprises 16 residues. CDR1 LGHDT and CDR2 YNNKEL come from the germline V gene (reference sequence). V lost 0 bases to trimming and J lost 0 bases, with 10 bases between them. The CDR3 sequence is CASSQDIAGSTDTQYF. DNA for the CDR3: TGTGCCAGCAGCCAAGATATCGCAGGGAGCACAGATACGCAGTATTTT.

This sequence joins TRBV24-1 and TRBJ1-3; 9 bases agree with TRBD1. V gave up 3 bases and J gave up 2 bases; unmatched junction bases: 1. The CDR3 loop spans 15 amino acids. The germline CDR1 and CDR2 sequences are KGHDR and SFDVKD. The CDR3: CATSDGQGPGNTIYF. CDR3 coding DNA: TGTGCCACCAGTGATGGACAGGGGCCTGGAAACACCATATATTTT.

The chain couples TRBV7-9 to TRBJ1-4; weak D call: TRBD1 (5 bases). CDR3 length: 14 residues. The germline V gene encodes CDR1 SEHNR and CDR2 FQNEAQ (reference sequence). Trimming took off 1 base at V and 4 bases at J, with 7 bases between the two ends. CDR3 region: CASSLGQGNEKLFF. CDR3 bases: TGTGCCAGCAGCTTAGGCCAGGGTAATGAAAAACTGTTTTTT.

V is TRBV6-5 and J is TRBJ1-2; 7 nucleotides align to TRBD1. Germline lookup yields CDR1 MNHEY and CDR2 SVGAGI. Trimming removed 5 bases from V and 5 bases from J; junction bases left unmatched: 2. This CDR3 has 12 amino acids. CDR3 nucleotide sequence: TGTGCCAGCAGTCGGGACAGTTATGGCTACACCTTC. It codes for CASSRDSYGYTF.

The chain joins TRBV2 to TRBJ2-3; 7 bases line up with TRBD1. There are 14 residues in the CDR3. V gave up 5 bases and J gave up 6 bases; unmatched junction bases: 8. CDR1 SNHLY and CDR2 FYNNEI come from the germline V gene. As DNA, the CDR3 is TGTGCCAGCAGTCCACTGACAGGGAAGGATACGCAGTATTTT. Encoded protein: CASSPLTGKDTQYF.

On this clone itself: Within the sample, other DNA sequences also encode this same CDR3. The V and J genes are TRBV6-1 and TRBJ2-2, with 10 bases matching TRBD2. CDR3 length: 16 amino acids. Germline trimming cut 4 bases from V and 4 bases from J; bases unmatched to any gene: 6. Germline CDR1 reads MNHNS; CDR2 reads SASEGT. The CDR3 nucleotides read TGTGCCAGCAGTGCCAAGCGGGGGGGCGGCACCGGGGAGCTGTTTTTT. Protein: CASSAKRGGGTGELFF.

The chain uses TRBV6-5 and TRBJ2-1; TRBD1 might be the D (6 bases). The ends were cut back, 6 bases at V and 15 bases at J, with 21 bases in the middle. The germline gives CDR1 MNHEY, CDR2 SVGAGI. The CDR3 length is 13 residues. CDR3 loop: CASRNPRTETPFF. CDR3 coding DNA: TGTGCCAGCAGAAACCCCCGGACAGAAACCCCGTTCTTC.

This clone was counted a single time. V usage is TRBV3-1 (or the pseudogene TRBV3-2) and J usage is TRBJ2-7, with 7 bases matching TRBD2. CDR1 is LGHDT and CDR2 is YNNKEL in the germline V gene (reference sequence). V shed 2 bases and J 9 bases; nucleotides not matched to a gene: 13. This CDR3 spans 15 amino acids. This chain's CDR3 is CASSQSPAGRGWQYF. The CDR3 region has the DNA TGTGCCAGCAGCCAATCCCCAGCGGGGCGAGGGTGGCAGTACTTC.

This clone was found once. In DNA form, the CDR3 reads TGTGCCAGCAGTTACGATGGCCAGGGCAATCAGCCCCAGCATTTT. Protein sequence: CASSYDGQGNQPQHF. The chain couples TRBV6-5 to TRBJ1-5; D unclear. This CDR3 has 15 residues. V dropped 2 bases and J dropped 2 bases, with 10 bases sitting between them. Germline V CDR1 and CDR2: MNHEY, SVGAGI.

DNA of the CDR3: TGTGCCAGCAGCGCCCAGGGGGCAGGAACTGAAGCTTTCTTT. This gives the protein CASSAQGAGTEAFF. This chain connects TRBV11-2 to TRBJ1-1, with 8 bases fitting TRBD1. The ends lost 5 bases at V and 5 bases at J; junction bases unmatched: 7. Per germline, CDR1 SGHAT and CDR2 FQNNGV. This CDR3 has 14 residues.

This chain joins TRBV7-9 and TRBJ1-1, with TRBD1 matching over 7 bases. From germline, CDR1 is SEHNR and CDR2 FQNEAQ (reference sequence). V lost 1 base and J lost 2; bases outside the gene matches: 4. The CDR3 extends over 15 amino acids. The DNA for the CDR3 is TGTGCCAGCAGCTTAGACAGGGGACCCAACACTGAAGCTTTCTTT. Encoded protein: CASSLDRGPNTEAFF.